The 19 T cell receptor beta chains in this list originate from one sample, sequenced in a study of blood T cell repertoires in COVID-19. Sequencing was performed with immunoSEQ multiplex PCR; in TCRdb, only in-frame clones are kept and a portion is missing. Of fewer than 35,000 clones listed, 91% are singletons. Sequencing was carried out using peripheral blood. The receptors here all came from a human donor with active COVID-19. The donor label of this sample is uncertain.

V is TRBV7-8 and J is TRBJ2-7, with TRBD2 as a possible D gene (6 bases). Germline V gene sequence: CDR1 SGHVS, CDR2 FQNEAQ. The length of the CDR3 is 14 residues. V lost 0 bases and J 2 bases, leaving 8 bases between the germline ends. CDR3 nucleotides: TGTGCCAGCAGCTTAGCAGGGGAGGCCTACGAGCAGTACTTC. Its protein is CASSLAGEAYEQYF. Complete variable domain (other parts from reference TRBV7-8 and TRBJ2-7): GAGVSQSPRYKVAKRGQDVALRCDPISGHVSLFWYQQALGQGPEFLTYFQNEAQLDKSGLPSDRFFAERPEGSVSTLKIQRTQQEDSAVYLCASSLAGEAYEQYFGPGTRLTVT.

This chain joins TRBV2 and TRBJ2-2; D possibly corresponds to TRBD1 (6 bases). Germline CDR1 reads SNHLY; CDR2 reads FYNNEI. The CDR3 has 15 amino acids. Deletions cut 3 bases from V and 4 bases from J, with 12 bases between. The CDR3 DNA reads as TGTGCCAGCAGTGACCTACTAGGGGGCACCGGGGAGCTGTTTTTT. Its protein product is CASSDLLGGTGELFF.

The chain uses TRBV7-9 and TRBJ1-6; D gene ambiguous. The CDR3 is 15 residues long. Germline assignment: CDR1 SEHNR and CDR2 FQNEAQ (reference sequence). V dropped 1 base and J dropped 7 bases, with 11 bases sitting between them. CDR3 bases: TGTGCCAGCAGCTTAGTAACGGGAAAGAATTCACCCCTCCACTTT. The encoded protein is CASSLVTGKNSPLHF.

V and J are TRBV7-2 and TRBJ2-1; D is perhaps TRBD2 (7 bases). Germline lookup yields CDR1 SGHTA and CDR2 FQGNSA. This CDR3 contains 16 residues. The V end was cut by 5 bases, the J end by 5 bases, with 19 bases between. The CDR3 coding sequence is TGTGCCAGCAGCCAACCGGGGGGCAGGGCGGACAATGAGCAGTTCTTC. Translated: CASSQPGGRADNEQFF.

The J gene is TRBJ2-7, the V gene TRBV4-3, with 7 bases fitting TRBD1. Germline loops: CDR1 LGHNA, CDR2 YSLEER. The CDR3 runs to 15 residues. V lost 1 base to trimming and J lost 6 bases; unmatched junction nucleotides: 9. The CDR3 nucleotides are TGCGCCAGCAGCCAAGGTCGGCAGGGGGTTGGCGAGCAGTACTTC. Translated, it gives CASSQGRQGVGEQYF.

The chain joins TRBV4-2 to TRBJ2-2; perhaps TRBD1 as D (5 bases). The V and J ends lost 1 base and 4 bases respectively, with 13 bases between them. The CDR3 has 16 amino acids. Per germline, CDR1 LGHNA and CDR2 YNFKEQ. CDR3 nucleotides: TGTGCCAGCAGCCAAGCGGACACGCTCGGCACCGGGGAGCTGTTTTTT. Protein: CASSQADTLGTGELFF.

This sequence joins TRBV10-3 and TRBJ2-5; 10 positions agree with TRBD1. Trimming removed 0 bases from V and 14 bases from J; junction bases left unmatched: 15. CDR1 and CDR2 (germline): ENHRY, SYGVKD. The CDR3 runs to 16 residues. In DNA, the CDR3 is TGTGCCATCAGTGAGTCGAGACCGGGACAGGGGCTGCCTTACTACTTC. Protein product: CAISESRPGQGLPYYF.

The chain carries TRBV7-2 and TRBJ2-1; 9 bases align to TRBD1. V lost 5 bases and J lost 6; bases outside the gene matches: 5. The CDR3 runs 14 residues. The V gene's germline CDR1 is SGHTA and CDR2 FQGNSA. The CDR3 DNA sequence: TGTGCCAGCAGCCGGGGACAGGGTCGCAATGAGCAGTTCTTC. Its translation: CASSRGQGRNEQFF. The variable domain in full, completed from reference TRBV7-2 and TRBJ2-1, reads GAGVSQSPSNKVTEKGKDVELRCDPISGHTALYWYRQSLGQGLEFLIYFQGNSAPDKSGLPSDRFSAERTGGSVSTLTIQRTQQEDSAVYLCASSRGQGRNEQFFGPGTRLTVL.

This rearrangement joins TRBV7-3 to TRBJ2-3; D is unclear. V shed 4 bases and J shed 3 bases, with 5 bases lying between them. CDR3 length equals 12 residues. Germline V CDR1 and CDR2: SGHTA, FQGTGA. CDR3 in amino acids: CASSSGTDTQYF. In nucleotides, the CDR3 is TGTGCCAGCAGCTCCGGGACAGATACGCAGTATTTT.

This chain links TRBV27 with TRBJ2-1; TRBD2 matches at 9 bases. CDR1 and CDR2 (germline): MNHEY, SMNVEV (reference sequence). This CDR3 has 17 residues. The V segment lost 0 bases and the J segment 0 bases; nucleotides outside the gene matches: 3. The CDR3 is CASSLSLAGISYNEQFF. The CDR3 DNA reads TGTGCCAGCAGTTTATCGCTAGCGGGGATCTCCTACAATGAGCAGTTCTTC.

The chain uses TRBV6-5 and TRBJ2-2; 8 nucleotides align to TRBD1. CDR3 size: 15 residues. V lost 2 bases to trimming and J lost 7 bases; unmatched junction nucleotides: 6. Looked up from germline, CDR1 is MNHEY and CDR2 is SVGAGI. This CDR3 is CASSYADREVGELFF. The CDR3 DNA reads as TGTGCCAGCAGTTACGCGGACAGGGAGGTCGGGGAGCTGTTTTTT.

The V and J genes are TRBV27 and TRBJ2-7; 10 bases line up with TRBD2. Germline CDR1 and CDR2: MNHEY and SMNVEV (reference sequence). The CDR3 length is 14 residues. V lost 2 bases, J lost 5 bases, and 3 bases stayed unmatched. This CDR3 is CASSLTGLADEQYF. The CDR3 region has the DNA TGTGCCAGCAGTTTAACCGGACTAGCGGACGAGCAGTACTTC.

This sequence joins TRBV6-2 or TRBV6-3 and TRBJ2-5; 9 nucleotides agree with TRBD1. Germline CDR1 is MNHEY and CDR2 is SVGEGT. The CDR3 runs 15 residues. J gave up 5 bases and V 5 bases, and 9 bases lay outside the gene matches. This CDR3 reads CASSRDRVPGETQYF. In DNA, the CDR3 is TGTGCCAGCAGTCGGGACAGGGTACCGGGGGAGACCCAGTACTTC.

The rearrangement links TRBV5-1 to TRBJ2-7; D perhaps matches TRBD2 (5 bases). V was cut by 4 bases and J by 0 bases, with 11 bases left in between. Per germline, CDR1 SGHRS and CDR2 YFSETQ. The CDR3 has 14 residues. The CDR3 DNA follows: TGCGCCAGCAGCAGAACTAGAAGCTCCTACGAGCAGTACTTC. Its protein product is CASSRTRSSYEQYF.

The gene calls are TRBV20-1 and TRBJ2-5; perhaps TRBD1 as D (6 bases). Trimming stripped 3 bases from V and 4 bases from J, with 15 bases between. The CDR3 is 14 residues long. Per germline, CDR1 DFQATT and CDR2 SNEGSKA (reference sequence). CDR3 amino acids: CSASDPARGETQYF. DNA for the CDR3: TGCAGTGCTAGTGACCCCGCCAGGGGAGAGACCCAGTACTTC.

The V and J genes are TRBV5-3 and TRBJ2-5; 7 bases fit TRBD1. TRBV5-3 belongs to the ORF category, with a function that is uncertain. The CDR3 is 15 residues long. The trim removed 3 bases at V and 4 bases at J, leaving 9 bases unmatched. The CDR3 protein is CARSSPRQGAETQYF. DNA for the CDR3: TGTGCCAGAAGCTCCCCTAGACAGGGTGCAGAGACCCAGTACTTC.

The chain joins TRBV29-1 to TRBJ1-2; possibly TRBD1 for D (5 bases). Between the trimmed V and J ends, which lost 3 bases and 8 bases, there was a span of 10 bases. CDR1 and CDR2 from the germline V gene are SQVTM and ANQGSEA. CDR3 size: 11 residues. The CDR3 reads CSVDAGTGYTF. The CDR3 DNA follows: TGCAGCGTTGATGCGGGGACGGGCTACACCTTC.

This rearrangement joins TRBV20-1 to TRBJ2-1, with D possibly TRBD2 on 6 matching bases. Germline CDR1 and CDR2: DFQATT and SNEGSKA (reference sequence). V was cut by 3 bases and J by 0 bases, with 15 bases left in between. The CDR3 covers 16 residues. The CDR3 coding sequence is TGCAGTGCTAGTAGTATGGAGGGAGACTCCTACAATGAGCAGTTCTTC. This sequence encodes CSASSMEGDSYNEQFF.

The chain recombines TRBV7-9 with TRBJ1-2; D uncertain. The germline V gene has CDR1 SEHNR and CDR2 FQNEAQ (reference sequence). Trimming took off 6 bases at V and 2 bases at J, with 10 bases between the two ends. This CDR3 is 13 amino acids long. CDR3 DNA sequence: TGTGCCAGCAGTATAGAATTGAACTATGGCTACACCTTC. Its protein product is CASSIELNYGYTF.